Sequencing of this TCR beta chain was carried out in a study of T cell changes during pregnancy in multiple sclerosis. Comment on this clone: Other DNA sequences within the sample encode an identical CDR3.

Germline V lookup: CDR1 SQVTM, CDR2 ANQGSEA. This CDR3 has 11 residues. Trimming took 5 bases from V and 1 from J, leaving 5 bases between them. Data came from immunoSEQ multiplex PCR; TCRdb stores just in-frame clones and leaves some out. This table holds about 45,000 clones, about 89% found once. Sample: CD4+ T cells from peripheral blood mononuclear cells, taken in the first trimester of pregnancy. This chain links TRBV29-1 with TRBJ1-1; unclear D gene. The sequence derives from a female donor with multiple sclerosis, enrolled in a pregnancy study. The CDR3 region has the DNA TGCAGCGTTCTGGCGAACACTGAAGCTTTCTTT. Protein: CSVLANTEAFF.